Below, 18 T cell receptor beta chains from the same sample are listed, as sequenced in a study of tumor-infiltrating lymphocytes in localized non-small cell lung cancer (dated by TCRdb to the early 2020s). Libraries came from the immunoSEQ multiplex PCR assay. TCRdb limited this immuneACCESS table to in-frame rearrangements with V and J called. A share of clones is missing; checked studies link under half to unresolved V genes, and the rest is unexplained. The table for this sample lists around 6,800 clones; 76% of them were counted only once. Of the sample, about a sixth is held by the ten largest clones. Material for sequencing was uninvolved lung tissue not adjacent to the tumor. Receptors originate from a human donor with non-small cell lung cancer.

The V gene is TRBV14, the J gene TRBJ2-1, with 8 nucleotides matching TRBD2. Trimming removed 0 bases from V and 5 bases from J; junction bases left unmatched: 9. The CDR3 length is 17 residues. Germline V CDR1 and CDR2: SGHDN, FVKESK. The CDR3 region has the DNA TGTGCCAGCAGCCAAGATTTGGGGACTAGTGGAAACAATGAGCAGTTCTTC. This codes for CASSQDLGTSGNNEQFF.

The chain carries TRBV27 and TRBJ2-7; no definite D call. V was shortened by 8 bases and J by 2 bases, with 13 bases between the two germline ends. This CDR3 region has 13 residues. Germline values: CDR1 MNHEY, CDR2 SMNVEV (reference sequence). The CDR3 DNA is TGTGCCAGCGCCAGGTCTGTGACCTACGAGCAGTACTTC. Translating gives CASARSVTYEQYF.

V gene TRBV6-1 combines with J gene TRBJ1-2, with D unresolved. Germline V gives CDR1 MNHNS, CDR2 SASEGT. There are 16 residues in the CDR3. V gave up 0 bases and J gave up 6 bases, with 17 bases separating them. CDR3 DNA sequence: TGTGCCAGCAGTGAAGCGCTGGGGTTCAGTATTGATGGCTACACCTTC. Translating it yields CASSEALGFSIDGYTF.

J is TRBJ2-1 and V is TRBV5-4; D remains unclear. Trimming removed 0 bases at V and 2 bases at J, with 15 bases between. The germline V gene has CDR1 SGHNT and CDR2 YYREEE (reference sequence). The CDR3 covers 17 residues. The CDR3 here is CASSLAKNYRTYNEQFF. The CDR3 DNA reads as TGTGCCAGCAGCTTGGCCAAGAATTACCGTACCTACAATGAGCAGTTCTTC.

The gene calls are TRBV29-1 and TRBJ2-7; D remains unclear. The germline V gene encodes CDR1 SQVTM and CDR2 ANQGSEA. This CDR3 contains 12 residues. The V end lost 1 base, the J end lost 5 bases, and 9 bases lay between the germline ends. The CDR3 reads CSVEGISDEQYF. CDR3 nucleotide sequence: TGCAGCGTTGAAGGAATCAGCGACGAGCAGTACTTC.

This chain links TRBV15 with TRBJ1-1; possibly TRBD1 for D (6 bases). There are 15 residues in the CDR3. Deletions cut 5 bases from V and 3 bases from J, with 16 bases between. CDR1 and CDR2 (germline): LNHNV, YYDKDF (reference sequence). The CDR3 spells CATSGIRQGHTEAFF. The CDR3 region has the DNA TGTGCCACCAGCGGCATTCGGCAGGGGCACACTGAAGCTTTCTTT.

In its sample, this clone ranks as medium-sized. Other DNA sequences in this specimen translate into the identical CDR3. V gene TRBV5-6 combines with J gene TRBJ2-5; TRBD1 matches 7 bases. Germline CDR1 SGHDT, CDR2 YYEEEE. Trimming took 5 bases from V and 1 from J; bases not matched to a gene: 2. CDR3 length: 13 amino acids. CDR3 region: CASRGQIQETQYF. The DNA for the CDR3 is TGTGCCAGCAGGGGACAGATCCAAGAGACCCAGTACTTC. Complete variable domain (other parts from reference TRBV5-6 and TRBJ2-5): DAGVTQSPTHLIKTRGQQVTLRCSPKSGHDTVSWYQQALGQGPQFIFQYYEEEERQRGNFPDRFSGHQFPNYSSELNVNALLLGDSALYLCASRGQIQETQYFGPGTRLLVL.

This chain links TRBV4-1 with TRBJ2-7; the match to TRBD2 covers 8 bases. This CDR3 region has 14 residues. Germline V gives CDR1 MGHRA, CDR2 YSYEKL. Trimming at V came to 1 base and at J to 6 bases, leaving 5 bases not matched to a gene. The CDR3 DNA reads TGCGCCAGCAGCCAAGCGGGAGGGGGGTTCGAGCAGTACTTC. Encoded protein: CASSQAGGGFEQYF.

The chain is built from TRBV6-5 and TRBJ2-1, with TRBD2 identical over 12 bases. The CDR3 extends over 14 amino acids. Germline lookup yields CDR1 MNHEY and CDR2 SVGAGI. V dropped 7 bases and J dropped 5; count of bases not matched to a gene: 3. The CDR3 is CASIRTSGNNEQFF. For the CDR3, the DNA is TGTGCCAGCATCCGGACTAGCGGGAACAATGAGCAGTTCTTC.

This rearrangement joins TRBV5-4 to TRBJ1-1, with 8 bases fitting TRBD1. Germline V gene data show CDR1 as SGHNT and CDR2 as YYREEE (reference sequence). The length of the CDR3 is 18 residues. V shed 0 bases and J 0 bases; nucleotides not matched to a gene: 10. The CDR3: CASSLGQGANFMNTEAFF. The CDR3 coding sequence is TGTGCCAGCAGCTTGGGGCAGGGGGCTAACTTCATGAACACTGAAGCTTTCTTT.

This clone was seen a handful of times. The rearrangement links TRBV25-1 to TRBJ2-1; perhaps TRBD2 as D (5 bases). Germline values: CDR1 MGHDK, CDR2 SYGVNS. The CDR3 extends over 14 amino acids. V was clipped by 4 bases and J by 1 base, with 8 bases between them. The CDR3 reads CASSVRGSYNEQFF. For the CDR3, the DNA is TGTGCCAGCAGTGTCCGGGGTTCCTACAATGAGCAGTTCTTC.

This chain connects TRBV18 to TRBJ2-3, with 9 bases lining up with TRBD2. Germline CDR1 is KGHSH and CDR2 is LQKENI. The J segment lost 1 base and the V segment lost 4 bases, leaving 3 bases of the junction unmatched. This CDR3 is 15 amino acids long. The CDR3 spells CASSLRTSGTDTQYF. CDR3 DNA sequence: TGTGCCAGCTCACTCCGGACTAGCGGCACAGATACGCAGTATTTT. The full variable domain, completed using reference TRBV18 and TRBJ2-3, is NAGVMQNPRHLVRRRGQEARLRCSPMKGHSHVYWYRQLPEEGLKFMVYLQKENIIDESGMPKERFSAEFPKEGPSILRIQQVVRGDSAAYFCASSLRTSGTDTQYFGPGTRLTVL.

The chain uses TRBV11-3 and TRBJ2-7; 11 bases are a match to TRBD2. The germline CDR1 and CDR2 sequences are SGHNT and YENEEA. The CDR3 contains 19 residues. After removal of 4 bases from V and 2 bases from J, the junction contained 16 bases not matched to a gene. Written as DNA, the CDR3 is TGTGCCAGCAGCTCAGACGGAAGTAGCGGGAGGGGAGCGACCTACGAGCAGTACTTC. This encodes CASSSDGSSGRGATYEQYF.

The rearrangement links TRBV5-4 to TRBJ2-5; D possibly uses TRBD1 or TRBD2 (5 bases each). The CDR3 is made up of 13 amino acids. Trimming left V 0 bases short and J 7 bases short, with 10 bases between. Germline CDR1 and CDR2: SGHNT and YYREEE (reference sequence). CDR3 sequence reads: CASSLGGLGTQYF. In DNA, the CDR3 is TGTGCCAGCAGCTTGGGGGGGTTGGGGACCCAGTACTTC.

The chain employs TRBV7-2 and TRBJ1-2; 7 bases match TRBD1. The germline gives CDR1 SGHTA, CDR2 FQGNSA. The junction had 5 bases not matched to a gene; V was cut back by 5 bases and J by 8 bases. The CDR3 spans 12 residues. Here the CDR3 reads CASSPGGLGYTF. In DNA form, the CDR3 reads TGTGCCAGCAGCCCAGGGGGGTTGGGCTACACCTTC.

This clone has a handful of counts. V gene TRBV10-3 combines with J gene TRBJ1-3; D ambiguous. V was pared by 3 bases and J by 0 bases, with 3 bases between. Germline lookup yields CDR1 ENHRY and CDR2 SYGVKD. The CDR3 has 13 residues. This chain's CDR3 is CAISDTSGNTIYF. In DNA, the CDR3 is TGTGCCATCAGTGACACCTCTGGAAACACCATATATTTT.

The V and J genes are TRBV27 and TRBJ2-7; 8 bases match TRBD1. The V gene's germline CDR1 is MNHEY and CDR2 SMNVEV (reference sequence). V lost 5 bases and J lost 4; bases outside the gene matches: 10. This CDR3 has 15 amino acids. The CDR3 region is CASSPHGQGGYEQYF. The CDR3 region has the DNA TGTGCCAGCAGTCCCCATGGACAGGGTGGGTACGAGCAGTACTTC.

In this sample, this clone is medium-sized (0.01 to 0.1%). The rearrangement uses TRBV7-3 and TRBJ2-5, with 8 positions matching TRBD1. V was pared by 6 bases and J by 4 bases, with 7 bases of the junction left unmatched. The CDR3 has 14 residues. Per the germline V gene, CDR1 is SGHTA and CDR2 is FQGTGA. The CDR3 region has the DNA TGTGCCAGCAGTAAAACAGGGGGTCGAGAGACCCAGTACTTC. This gives the protein CASSKTGGRETQYF.